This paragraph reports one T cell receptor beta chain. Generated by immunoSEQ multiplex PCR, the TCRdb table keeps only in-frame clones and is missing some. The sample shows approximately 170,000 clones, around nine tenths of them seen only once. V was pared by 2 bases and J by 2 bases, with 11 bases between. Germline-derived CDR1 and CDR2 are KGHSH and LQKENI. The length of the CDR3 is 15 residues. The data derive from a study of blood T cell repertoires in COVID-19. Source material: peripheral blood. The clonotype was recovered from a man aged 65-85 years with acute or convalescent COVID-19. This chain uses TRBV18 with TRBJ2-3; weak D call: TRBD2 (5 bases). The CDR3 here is CASSPALGATDTQYF. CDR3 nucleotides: TGTGCCAGCTCACCAGCTCTGGGAGCCACAGATACGCAGTATTTT. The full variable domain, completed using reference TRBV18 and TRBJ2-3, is NAGVMQNPRHLVRRRGQEARLRCSPMKGHSHVYWYRQLPEEGLKFMVYLQKENIIDESGMPKERFSAEFPKEGPSILRIQQVVRGDSAAYFCASSPALGATDTQYFGPGTRLTVL.